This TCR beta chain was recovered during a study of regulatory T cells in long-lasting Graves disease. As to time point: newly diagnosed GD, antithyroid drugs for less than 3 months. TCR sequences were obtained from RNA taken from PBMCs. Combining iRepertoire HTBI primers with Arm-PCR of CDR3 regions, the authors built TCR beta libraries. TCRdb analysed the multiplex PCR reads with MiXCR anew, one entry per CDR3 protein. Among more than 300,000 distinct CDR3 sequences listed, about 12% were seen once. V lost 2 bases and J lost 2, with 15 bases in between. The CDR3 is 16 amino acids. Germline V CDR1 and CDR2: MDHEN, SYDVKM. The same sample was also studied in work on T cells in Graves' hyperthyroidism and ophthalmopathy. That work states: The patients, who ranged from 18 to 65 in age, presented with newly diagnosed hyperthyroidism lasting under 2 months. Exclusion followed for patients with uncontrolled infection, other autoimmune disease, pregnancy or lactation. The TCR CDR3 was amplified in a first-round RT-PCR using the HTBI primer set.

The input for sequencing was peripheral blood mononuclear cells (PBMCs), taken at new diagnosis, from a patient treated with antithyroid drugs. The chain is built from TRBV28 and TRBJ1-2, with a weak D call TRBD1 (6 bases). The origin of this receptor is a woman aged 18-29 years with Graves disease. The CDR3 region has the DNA TGTGCCAGCAGTTTAGATTTGACAGGACTAAACTATGGCTACACCTTC. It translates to CASSLDLTGLNYGYTF.